Each of the 11 T cell receptor beta chains below was sequenced from the same sample in a study of regulatory T cells in long-lasting Graves disease. Arm-PCR with iRepertoire HTBI primers amplified the CDR3 regions for these TCR beta libraries. TCRdb re-derived calls from the multiplex PCR reads in MiXCR, one entry per CDR3 protein. The sample shows around 500,000 distinct CDR3 sequences, around 11% of them seen only once. Noted time point: newly diagnosed GD, antithyroid drugs for less than 3 months. PBMC RNA was the source of the TCR library. These same data were also listed under a study on T cells in Graves' hyperthyroidism and ophthalmopathy.

The sequencing here drew on peripheral blood mononuclear cells (PBMCs), taken at new diagnosis, from a patient treated with antithyroid drugs. The receptor set was obtained from a woman aged 30 to 39 with Graves disease.

This clonotype was counted many times. The chain carries TRBV20-1 and TRBJ2-3; TRBD2 is a possible D gene (6 bases). CDR3 length: 13 residues. Between the trimmed V and J ends, which lost 5 bases and 2 bases, there was a span of 11 bases. The germline gives CDR1 DFQATT, CDR2 SNEGSKA (reference sequence). This CDR3 is CSALTRDTDTQYF. In DNA form, the CDR3 reads TGCAGTGCTCTGACTAGAGACACAGATACGCAGTATTTT.

Points on this clonotype: A much larger clonotype is one base distant, so this may be a read error. The chain uses TRBV6-2 or TRBV6-3 and TRBJ2-3; the D gene is possibly TRBD2 (6 bases). The DNA end is a closer match to TRBJ2-7, so the J assignment may be wrong. CDR3 length equals 16 residues. Looked up from germline, CDR1 is MNHEY and CDR2 is SVGEGT. The CDR3 region is CASSQGLPPRKYEQYF. Here the CDR3 DNA reads TGTGCCAGCAGTCAGGGACTTCCCCCTCGGAAGTATGAGCAGTACTTC.

This clonotype was observed many times. V is TRBV6-2 or TRBV6-3 and J is TRBJ1-6, with unresolved D. V lost 3 bases to trimming and J lost 10 bases, with 13 bases between them. CDR3 size: 14 residues. Germline CDR1 is MNHEY and CDR2 is SVGEGT. The DNA for the CDR3 is TGTGCCAGCAGTTATGGACCGAGGAACTCACCCCTCCACTTT. Amino acids: CASSYGPRNSPLHF.

V gene TRBV19 combines with J gene TRBJ2-1; possible D gene TRBD2, 5 bases. V dropped 1 base and J dropped 3 bases, with 13 bases sitting between them. Germline CDR1 LNHDA, CDR2 SQIVND (reference sequence). The CDR3 is made up of 16 amino acids. CDR3 in DNA: TGTGCCAGTAGTATAGGGGGAGCGGTCGGCTACAATGAGCAGTTCTTC. Translating it yields CASSIGGAVGYNEQFF.

This chain uses TRBV11-1 with TRBJ2-7; 10 bases agree with TRBD2. The CDR3 spans 14 residues. The V gene end was trimmed by 4 bases and the J gene end by 2 bases; junction bases not matched to a gene: 2. Germline CDR1 reads SGHAT; CDR2 reads FQDESV (reference sequence). The CDR3 spells CASSWTSGTYEQYF. Here the CDR3 DNA reads TGTGCCAGCAGCTGGACTAGCGGTACCTACGAGCAGTACTTC.

This clonotype was found many times. This chain links TRBV9 with TRBJ2-3, with 9 bases aligning to TRBD2. The germline gives CDR1 SGDLS, CDR2 YYNGEE. J gave up 4 bases and V 2 bases, and 5 bases lay outside the gene matches. The CDR3 runs 15 residues. The CDR3 protein is CASSVSGRAPDTQYF. The DNA of the CDR3 is TGTGCCAGCAGCGTTAGCGGGAGAGCCCCAGATACGCAGTATTTT.

V gene TRBV29-1 combines with J gene TRBJ2-2; tentatively, D is TRBD1 (5 bases). The CDR3 loop spans 13 amino acids. V dropped 4 bases and J dropped 4 bases, with 10 bases sitting between them. CDR1 and CDR2 from the germline V gene are SQVTM and ANQGSEA. In DNA form, the CDR3 reads TGCAGCGTTGTAAGGGGCCCCACCGGGGAGCTGTTTTTT. This sequence encodes CSVVRGPTGELFF.

This clonotype was seen ten or more times. V usage is TRBV6-5 and J usage is TRBJ1-5; possibly TRBD1 for D (6 bases). V shed 2 bases and J shed 7 bases, with 15 bases lying between them. There are 15 residues in the CDR3. Germline V gene data show CDR1 as MNHEY and CDR2 as SVGAGI. In DNA form, the CDR3 reads TGTGCCAGCAGTTACAGGGGGGCCCCGGGGCAGCCCCAGCATTTT. Translated, it gives CASSYRGAPGQPQHF.

This clonotype was counted at least ten times. This rearrangement joins TRBV2 to TRBJ1-5, with a possible D match to TRBD1 (5 bases). Germline CDR1 is SNHLY and CDR2 is FYNNEI. V lost 7 bases to trimming and J lost 5 bases, with 15 bases between them. The CDR3 runs to 14 residues. CDR3 sequence: CASTPSRGDQPQHF. The CDR3 bases are TGTGCCAGCACACCTAGCCGGGGGGATCAGCCCCAGCATTTT. The complete variable domain, with remaining parts taken from reference TRBV2 and TRBJ1-5, reads EPEVTQTPSHQVTQMGQEVILRCVPISNHLYFYWYRQILGQKVEFLVSFYNNEISEKSEIFDDQFSVERPDGSNFTLKIRSTKLEDSAMYFCASTPSRGDQPQHFGDGTRLSIL.

At least ten counts were recorded for this clonotype. CDR3 region: CASMAVPNEAFF. Here the CDR3 DNA reads TGTGCCAGCATGGCGGTCCCGAATGAAGCTTTCTTT. This chain links TRBV12-3 or TRBV12-4 with TRBJ1-1, with D hard to call. V lost 7 bases and J 7 bases, leaving 13 bases between the germline ends. CDR3 length: 12 amino acids.

This clonotype was recorded a few times. V gene TRBV6-1 combines with J gene TRBJ1-2; possibly TRBD1 for D (6 bases). Germline V lookup: CDR1 MNHNS, CDR2 SASEGT. V was shortened by 6 bases and J by 6 bases, with 14 bases between the two germline ends. The CDR3 is made up of 13 amino acids. As DNA, the CDR3 is TGTGCCAGCAGCCGGGACACCTGGGATGGCTACACCTTC. This sequence encodes CASSRDTWDGYTF.